This passage covers 14 T cell receptor beta chains from one sample sequenced in a study of shared clonotypes between healthy human individuals. This table comes from immunoSEQ multiplex PCR, and its TCRdb copy is limited to in-frame clones, with some not included. The profile shows approximately 92,000 clones, 68% of them singletons. Sequencing was carried out using memory CD8+ T cells sorted from blood. This sample's subset: CD45RO+ cells pooled with CCR7-negative TemRA cells. These receptors all stem from a man between 25 and 39 years old in good health.

This clone was observed many times. This chain joins TRBV7-9 and TRBJ2-7; a possible D gene is TRBD1 (6 bases). CDR3 length: 15 amino acids. Per the germline V gene, CDR1 is SEHNR and CDR2 is FQNEAQ (reference sequence). Trimming took 5 bases from V and 2 from J, leaving 16 bases between them. The DNA of the CDR3 is TGTGCCAGCAGCCCACCCGGACAGAAACCCTACGAGCAGTACTTC. Translation: CASSPPGQKPYEQYF.

V gene TRBV6-5 combines with J gene TRBJ1-2; D remains ambiguous. The CDR3 runs to 13 residues. CDR1 and CDR2 (germline): MNHEY, SVGAGI. Trimming left V 2 bases short and J 4 bases short, with 8 bases between. CDR3 nucleotide sequence: TGTGCCAGCAGTTACCCAGCGGGCTATGGCTACACCTTC. Residues: CASSYPAGYGYTF.

The CDR3 region has the DNA TGTGCCAGCAGTGAAATATCGGGGGCTGGCGAGCAGTACTTC. Encoded protein: CASSEISGAGEQYF. The chain has TRBV6-1 and TRBJ2-7; D assignment may be TRBD1 or TRBD2 (6 bases each). This CDR3 contains 14 residues. V gave up 2 bases and J gave up 6 bases, with 14 bases separating them. Germline CDR1 MNHNS, CDR2 SASEGT.

V is TRBV6-4 and J is TRBJ2-6; D not certain. Germline CDR1 and CDR2: MRHNA and SNTAGT. The CDR3 has 16 residues. Trimming cost V 2 bases and J 4 bases, with 12 bases left between them. For the CDR3, the DNA is TGTGCCAGCAGTGACCGGCCCGGTGCCGGGGCCAACGTCCTGACTTTC. Translation: CASSDRPGAGANVLTF.

The J gene is TRBJ2-1, the V gene TRBV13, with 10 bases aligning to TRBD2. Unmatched junction bases numbered 6, after V lost 0 bases and J lost 4 bases. Germline CDR1 PRHDT, CDR2 FYEKMQ (reference sequence). The CDR3 is 17 residues long. CDR3 DNA: TGTGCCAGCAGCTTAGGACCTTCTAGCGGGAGTTACAATGAGCAGTTCTTC. Encoded protein: CASSLGPSSGSYNEQFF.

The chain combines TRBV5-5 with TRBJ2-3; D is unresolved. The V gene lost 2 bases and the J gene lost 4 bases, with 8 bases spanning the gap. Germline-derived CDR1 and CDR2 are SGHKS and YYEKEE (reference sequence). CDR3 size: 13 residues. The CDR3 loop reads CASSLGSPDTQYF. The CDR3 DNA reads as TGTGCCAGCAGCTTAGGATCGCCAGATACGCAGTATTTT.

The genes are TRBV9 and TRBJ1-2, with a weak D call TRBD1 (6 bases). In germline, CDR1 is SGDLS, CDR2 YYNGEE. The CDR3 has 15 amino acids. Trimming left V 4 bases short and J 4 bases short, with 17 bases between. The CDR3 DNA sequence: TGTGCCAGCAGCATGGGGGGGCAAGGATCCTATGGCTACACCTTC. Translation: CASSMGGQGSYGYTF.

The V call is TRBV5-4, the J call TRBJ1-2; D is unclear. The CDR3 extends over 14 amino acids. Germline assignment: CDR1 SGHNT and CDR2 YYREEE (reference sequence). Deletions cut 0 bases from V and 0 bases from J, with 6 bases between. The CDR3: CASSLAQTNYGYTF. For the CDR3, the DNA is TGTGCCAGCAGCTTGGCCCAGACTAACTATGGCTACACCTTC.

The rearrangement links TRBV9 to TRBJ2-1; 10 bases map to TRBD2. Germline CDR1 is SGDLS and CDR2 is YYNGEE. The CDR3 has 17 residues. With 4 bases clipped from V and 2 bases from J, the junction kept 9 bases outside the gene matches. DNA of the CDR3: TGTGCCAGCAGCACACGAGGGACTAGCGAGACCTACAATGAGCAGTTCTTC. It yields the protein CASSTRGTSETYNEQFF.

With regard to this clone: This sample also contains other DNA sequences that code for the same CDR3. This chain joins TRBV15 and TRBJ2-1; D ambiguous. The CDR3 is 14 residues long. V shed 0 bases and J shed 1 base, with 4 bases lying between them. CDR1 is LNHNV and CDR2 is YYDKDF in the germline V gene (reference sequence). The chain's CDR3 is CATSRDRSYNEQFF. The CDR3 nucleotides read TGTGCCACCAGCAGAGATCGGTCCTACAATGAGCAGTTCTTC.

This clone has only one observation. The chain is built from TRBV4-3 and TRBJ2-6; D not resolved. Per the germline V gene, CDR1 is LGHNA and CDR2 is YSLEER. Trimming took off 1 base at V and 2 bases at J, with 6 bases between the two ends. The CDR3 contains 15 residues. DNA for the CDR3: TGCGCCAGCAGCCAAGCCAGAACTGGGGCCAACGTCCTGACTTTC. The encoded protein is CASSQARTGANVLTF.

CDR3 loop: CASSLEGRARGWGTGELFF. For the CDR3, the DNA is TGTGCCAGCAGCTTGGAGGGACGGGCTAGAGGTTGGGGGACCGGGGAGCTGTTTTTT. This sequence joins TRBV7-8 and TRBJ2-2; perhaps TRBD2 as D (6 bases). Germline V CDR1 and CDR2: SGHVS, FQNEAQ. The V end lost 3 bases, the J end lost 5 bases, and 25 bases lay between the germline ends. The CDR3 sequence is 19 residues long.

V and J are TRBV25-1 and TRBJ1-1; D perhaps matches TRBD1 (5 bases). Trimming removed 6 bases at V and 4 bases at J, with 9 bases between. The CDR3 consists of 12 residues. The germline V gene encodes CDR1 MGHDK and CDR2 SYGVNS. The CDR3 DNA reads as TGTGCCAGCAGCAGGGTCCCCACTGAAGCTTTCTTT. It codes for CASSRVPTEAFF.

This clone has at least ten counts. CDR3 nucleotide sequence: TGTGCCAGCAGTACCATAGCGGGAGGGCCAGATACGCAGTATTTT. It translates to CASSTIAGGPDTQYF. The chain couples TRBV6-5 to TRBJ2-3; the match to TRBD2 covers 11 bases. CDR1 MNHEY and CDR2 SVGAGI come from the germline V gene. Trimming at V came to 5 bases and at J to 4 bases, leaving 5 bases not matched to a gene. The CDR3 has 15 residues.